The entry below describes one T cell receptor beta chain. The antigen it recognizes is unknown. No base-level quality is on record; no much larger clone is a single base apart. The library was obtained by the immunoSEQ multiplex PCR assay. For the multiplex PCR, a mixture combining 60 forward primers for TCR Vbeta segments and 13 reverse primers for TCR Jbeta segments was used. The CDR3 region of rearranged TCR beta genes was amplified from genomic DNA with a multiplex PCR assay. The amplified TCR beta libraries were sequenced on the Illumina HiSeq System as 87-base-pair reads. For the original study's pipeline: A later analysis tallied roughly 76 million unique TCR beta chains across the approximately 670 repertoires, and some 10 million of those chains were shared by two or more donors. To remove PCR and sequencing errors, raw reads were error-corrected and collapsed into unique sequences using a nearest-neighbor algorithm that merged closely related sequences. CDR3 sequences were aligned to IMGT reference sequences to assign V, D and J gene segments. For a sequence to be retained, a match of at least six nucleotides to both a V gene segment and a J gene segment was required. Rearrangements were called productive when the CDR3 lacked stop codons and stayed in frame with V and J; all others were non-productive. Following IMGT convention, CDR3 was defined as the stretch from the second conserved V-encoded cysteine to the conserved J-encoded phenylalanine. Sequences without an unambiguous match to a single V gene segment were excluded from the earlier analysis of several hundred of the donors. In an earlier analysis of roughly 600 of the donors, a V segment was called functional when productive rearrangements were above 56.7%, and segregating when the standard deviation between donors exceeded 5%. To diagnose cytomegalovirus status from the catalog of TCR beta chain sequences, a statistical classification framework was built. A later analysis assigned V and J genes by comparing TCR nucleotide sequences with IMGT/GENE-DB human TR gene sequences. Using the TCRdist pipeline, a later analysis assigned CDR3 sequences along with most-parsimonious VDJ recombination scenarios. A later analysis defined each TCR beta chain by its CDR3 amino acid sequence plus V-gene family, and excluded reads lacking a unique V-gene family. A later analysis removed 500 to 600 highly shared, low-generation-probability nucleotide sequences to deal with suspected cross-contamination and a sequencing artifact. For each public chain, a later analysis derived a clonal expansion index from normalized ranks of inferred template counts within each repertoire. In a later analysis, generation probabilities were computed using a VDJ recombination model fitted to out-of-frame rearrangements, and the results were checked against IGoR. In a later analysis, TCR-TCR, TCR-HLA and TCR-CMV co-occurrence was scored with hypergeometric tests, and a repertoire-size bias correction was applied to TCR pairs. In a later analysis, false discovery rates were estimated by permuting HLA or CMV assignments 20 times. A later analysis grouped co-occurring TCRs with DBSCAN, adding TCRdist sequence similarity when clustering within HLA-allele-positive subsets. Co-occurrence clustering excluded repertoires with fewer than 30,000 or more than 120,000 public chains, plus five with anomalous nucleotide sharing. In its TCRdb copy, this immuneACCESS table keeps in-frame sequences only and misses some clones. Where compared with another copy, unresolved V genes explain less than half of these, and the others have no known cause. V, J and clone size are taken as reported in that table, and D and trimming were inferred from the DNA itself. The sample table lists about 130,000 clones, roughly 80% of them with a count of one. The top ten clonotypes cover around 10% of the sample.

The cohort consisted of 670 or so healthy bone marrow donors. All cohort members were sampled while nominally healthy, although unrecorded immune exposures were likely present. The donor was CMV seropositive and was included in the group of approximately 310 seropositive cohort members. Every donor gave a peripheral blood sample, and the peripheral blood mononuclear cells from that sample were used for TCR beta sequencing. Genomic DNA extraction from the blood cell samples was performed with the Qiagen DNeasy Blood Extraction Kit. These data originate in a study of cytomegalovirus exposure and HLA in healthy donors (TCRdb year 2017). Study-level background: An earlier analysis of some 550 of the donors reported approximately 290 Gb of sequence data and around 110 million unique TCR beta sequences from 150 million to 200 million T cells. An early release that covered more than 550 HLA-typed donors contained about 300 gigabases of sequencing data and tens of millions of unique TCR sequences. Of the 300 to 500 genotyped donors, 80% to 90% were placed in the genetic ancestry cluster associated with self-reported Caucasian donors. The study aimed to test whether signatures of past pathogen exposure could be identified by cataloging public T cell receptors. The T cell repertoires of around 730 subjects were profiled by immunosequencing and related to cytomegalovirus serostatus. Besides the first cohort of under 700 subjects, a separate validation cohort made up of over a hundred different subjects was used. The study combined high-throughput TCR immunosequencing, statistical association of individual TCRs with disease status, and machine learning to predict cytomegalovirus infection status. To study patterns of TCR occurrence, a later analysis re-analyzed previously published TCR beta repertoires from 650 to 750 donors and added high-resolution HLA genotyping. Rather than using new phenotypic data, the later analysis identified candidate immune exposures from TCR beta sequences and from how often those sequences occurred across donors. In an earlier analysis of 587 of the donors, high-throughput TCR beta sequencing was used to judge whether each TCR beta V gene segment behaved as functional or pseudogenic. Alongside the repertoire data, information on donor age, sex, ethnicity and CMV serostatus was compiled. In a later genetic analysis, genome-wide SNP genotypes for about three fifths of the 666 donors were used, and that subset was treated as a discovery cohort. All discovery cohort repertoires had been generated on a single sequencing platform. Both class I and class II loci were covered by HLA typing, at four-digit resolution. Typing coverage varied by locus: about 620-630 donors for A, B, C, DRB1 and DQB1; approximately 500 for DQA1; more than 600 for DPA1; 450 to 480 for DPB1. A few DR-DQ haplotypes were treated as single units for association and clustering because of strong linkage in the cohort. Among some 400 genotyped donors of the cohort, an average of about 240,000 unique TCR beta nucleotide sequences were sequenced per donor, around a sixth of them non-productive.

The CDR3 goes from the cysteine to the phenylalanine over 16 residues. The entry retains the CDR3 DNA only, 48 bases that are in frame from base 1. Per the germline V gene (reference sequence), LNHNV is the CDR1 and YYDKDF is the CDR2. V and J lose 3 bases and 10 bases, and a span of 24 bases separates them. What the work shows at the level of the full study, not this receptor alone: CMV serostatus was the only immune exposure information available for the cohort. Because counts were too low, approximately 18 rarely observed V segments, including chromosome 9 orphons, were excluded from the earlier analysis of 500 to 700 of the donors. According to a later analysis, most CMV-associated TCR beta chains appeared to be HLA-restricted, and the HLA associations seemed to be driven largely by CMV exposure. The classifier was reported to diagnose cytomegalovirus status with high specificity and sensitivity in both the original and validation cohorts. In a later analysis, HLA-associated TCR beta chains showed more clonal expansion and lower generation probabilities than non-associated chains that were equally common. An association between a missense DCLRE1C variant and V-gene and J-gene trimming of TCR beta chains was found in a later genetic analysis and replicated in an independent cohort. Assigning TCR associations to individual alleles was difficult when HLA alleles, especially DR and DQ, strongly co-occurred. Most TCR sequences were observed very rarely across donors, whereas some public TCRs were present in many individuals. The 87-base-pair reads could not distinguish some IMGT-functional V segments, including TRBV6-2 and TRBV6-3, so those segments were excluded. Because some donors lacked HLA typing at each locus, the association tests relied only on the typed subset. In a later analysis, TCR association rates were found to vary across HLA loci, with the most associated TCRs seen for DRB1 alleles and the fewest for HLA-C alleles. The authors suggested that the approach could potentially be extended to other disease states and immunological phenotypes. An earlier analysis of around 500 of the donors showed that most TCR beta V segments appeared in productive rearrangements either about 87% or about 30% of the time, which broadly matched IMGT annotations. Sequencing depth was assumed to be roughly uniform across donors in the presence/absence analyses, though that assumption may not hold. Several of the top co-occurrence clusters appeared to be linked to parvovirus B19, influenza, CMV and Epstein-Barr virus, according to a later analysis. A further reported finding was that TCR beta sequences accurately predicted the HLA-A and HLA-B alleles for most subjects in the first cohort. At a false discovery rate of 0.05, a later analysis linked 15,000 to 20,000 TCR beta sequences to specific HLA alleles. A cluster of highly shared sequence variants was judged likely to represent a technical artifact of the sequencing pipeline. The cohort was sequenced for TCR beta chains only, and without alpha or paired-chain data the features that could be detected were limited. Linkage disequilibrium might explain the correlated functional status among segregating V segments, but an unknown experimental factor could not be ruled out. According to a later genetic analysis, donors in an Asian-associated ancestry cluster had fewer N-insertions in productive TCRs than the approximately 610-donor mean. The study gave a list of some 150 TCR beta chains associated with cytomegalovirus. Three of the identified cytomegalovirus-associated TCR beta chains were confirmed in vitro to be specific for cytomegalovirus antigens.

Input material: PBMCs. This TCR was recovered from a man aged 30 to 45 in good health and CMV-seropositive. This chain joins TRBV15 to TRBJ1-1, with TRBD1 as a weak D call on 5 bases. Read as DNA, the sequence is TGTGCCACCAGCAGGGGGGGATCTCCAAGGGTGTATGGAGCTTTCTTT. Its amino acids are CATSRGGSPRVYGAFF. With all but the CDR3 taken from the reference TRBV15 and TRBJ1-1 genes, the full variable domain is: DAMVIQNPRYQVTQFGKPVTLSCSQTLNHNVMYWYQQKSSQAPKLLFHYYDKDFNNEADTPDNFQSRRPNTSFCFLDIRSPGLGDTAMYLCATSRGGSPRVYGAFFGQGTRLTVV.